This TCR beta chain was observed in a study of blood T cells in healthy people across ages. Study-wide findings and caveats: Those diversity estimates obtained from one million T cells were thought to be underestimates. Relative to aged donors, long-lived donors carried more naive CD4+ cells and displayed higher diversity.

The authors ran a second PCR of about 6 to 11 cycles using a sample-barcoded 5' primer and a J-beta primer mix. A template-switch adaptor with 12 random nucleotides tagged each cDNA molecule. TCRdb re-derived calls from the 5' RACE reads in MiXCR, one entry per CDR3 protein. The profile shows about 670,000 distinct CDR3 sequences, 52% of them singletons. This CDR3 is 14 amino acids long. Germline V gene lookup returns CDR1 DFQATT and CDR2 SNEGSKA (reference sequence). As to this clonotype: Its target is unknown. Compared with germline, one end of the junction differs, possibly owing to a read error.

This sequence originates from a woman aged 80 or over in good health. The V call is TRBV20-1, the J call TRBJ2-2; D uncertain. Sequencing was done on a sample of blood. For the CDR3, the DNA is TGCAGTGCTACTCACATGCTCAACACCAGGGAGCTGTTTTTT. The encoded protein is CSATHMLNTRELFF.